The 30 T cell receptor beta chains in this list originate from one sample, sequenced in a study of long-term antiretroviral therapy in people with HIV. Sequencing relied on immunoSEQ assay v3.0, run at survey level. The table came from immunoSEQ multiplex PCR; TCRdb's copy has only in-frame clones and leaves some out. Among 20,000 to 25,000 clones listed, less than 80% were seen once. The sample consisted of unsorted PBMCs, taken 1.1 years before starting antiretroviral therapy. The receptors shown here come from a woman in her forties with HIV.

The rearrangement links TRBV14 to TRBJ1-2; D is ambiguous. V was pared by 1 base and J by 4 bases, with 7 bases between. Germline CDR1 and CDR2: SGHDN and FVKESK. The CDR3 length is 13 residues. DNA for the CDR3: TGTGCCAGCAGCCAAGGGCGGCTCTATGGCTACACCTTC. It codes for CASSQGRLYGYTF.

The V call is TRBV2, the J call TRBJ1-6; D perhaps matches TRBD1 (5 bases). With 2 bases removed from V and 7 bases from J, the gap between germline ends came to 6 bases. CDR3 length: 13 amino acids. Germline V gives CDR1 SNHLY, CDR2 FYNNEI. The CDR3: CASSEQGNSPLHF. CDR3 nucleotide sequence: TGTGCCAGCAGTGAACAGGGCAATTCACCCCTCCACTTT.

The rearrangement joins TRBV30 to TRBJ2-5; maybe TRBD1 (6 bases). The CDR3 totals 13 residues. Trimming left V 1 base short and J 4 bases short, with 10 bases between. Germline CDR1 GTSNPN, CDR2 SVGIG (reference sequence). The CDR3 sequence: CAWSDKGVETQYF. DNA for the CDR3: TGTGCCTGGAGTGACAAGGGGGTAGAGACCCAGTACTTC.

The chain recombines TRBV13 with TRBJ2-1; 9 bases align to TRBD1. CDR3 length: 15 amino acids. Germline values: CDR1 PRHDT, CDR2 FYEKMQ (reference sequence). V lost 4 bases to trimming and J lost 5 bases; unmatched junction nucleotides: 6. The CDR3: CASSSGQGRHNEQFF. The CDR3 DNA is TGTGCCAGCAGCTCCGGACAGGGGCGACACAATGAGCAGTTCTTC.

The rearrangement uses TRBV2 and TRBJ2-7, with D possibly TRBD2 on 5 matching bases. Germline CDR1 is SNHLY and CDR2 is FYNNEI. CDR3 length: 13 amino acids. V lost 6 bases to trimming and J lost 4 bases, with 13 bases between them. The CDR3 protein is CASRAGTGYEQYF. CDR3 sequence (DNA): TGTGCCAGCAGGGCAGGAACGGGATACGAGCAGTACTTC.

The rearrangement links TRBV15 to TRBJ2-2, with D possibly matching TRBD2 (6 bases). The V end was cut by 1 base, the J end by 0 bases, with 12 bases between. Germline CDR1 reads LNHNV; CDR2 reads YYDKDF (reference sequence). This CDR3 is built from 17 residues. CDR3 sequence reads: CATSRAGSAANTGELFF. Written as DNA, the CDR3 is TGTGCCACCAGCAGAGCCGGGAGCGCCGCGAACACCGGGGAGCTGTTTTTT. Drawing the rest from reference TRBV15 and TRBJ2-2, the complete variable domain is DAMVIQNPRYQVTQFGKPVTLSCSQTLNHNVMYWYQQKSSQAPKLLFHYYDKDFNNEADTPDNFQSRRPNTSFCFLDIRSPGLGDTAMYLCATSRAGSAANTGELFFGEGSRLTVL.

This clone has more than one count but fewer than ten. V usage is TRBV19 and J usage is TRBJ2-7; no reliable D call. There are 15 residues in the CDR3. Germline lookup yields CDR1 LNHDA and CDR2 SQIVND (reference sequence). Trimming pared 5 bases from V and 0 bases from J, leaving 14 bases between. The CDR3 coding sequence is TGTGCCAGTAGTGGTTATAACTCCCTCTCCTACGAGCAGTACTTC. As protein: CASSGYNSLSYEQYF.

This chain uses TRBV5-4 with TRBJ1-1; D is undetermined. The CDR3 is 15 residues long. The ends were cut back, 5 bases at V and 6 bases at J, with 20 bases in the middle. Germline CDR1 SGHNT, CDR2 YYREEE (reference sequence). CDR3 sequence reads: CASSPQNGDLAEAFF. DNA for the CDR3: TGTGCCAGCAGTCCACAAAACGGTGACTTGGCTGAAGCTTTCTTT.

This clone has more than one count but fewer than ten. The chain is built from TRBV5-1 and TRBJ1-1; D is uncertain. Germline CDR1 reads SGHRS; CDR2 reads YFSETQ. V was clipped by 2 bases and J by 1 base, with 9 bases between them. The CDR3 is made up of 14 amino acids. CDR3 region: CASSLETANTEAFF. The CDR3 DNA follows: TGCGCCAGCAGCTTAGAGACGGCGAACACTGAAGCTTTCTTT.

The V call is TRBV27, the J call TRBJ1-2, with 10 bases identical to TRBD1. The CDR3 extends over 14 amino acids. Germline V gene sequence: CDR1 MNHEY, CDR2 SMNVEV (reference sequence). V gave up 6 bases and J gave up 8 bases; unmatched junction bases: 9. CDR3 in amino acids: CASSQGQGEGGYTF. CDR3 coding DNA: TGTGCCAGCAGCCAAGGACAGGGGGAGGGAGGCTACACCTTC.

J is TRBJ1-1 and V is TRBV7-9; no clear D gene. CDR3 length: 12 residues. The V end was cut by 6 bases, the J end by 3 bases, with 8 bases between. CDR1 is SEHNR, CDR2 FQNEAQ, per germline (reference sequence). CDR3 sequence (DNA): TGTGCCAGCAGACCGGGAGACACTGAAGCTTTCTTT. It specifies CASRPGDTEAFF.

DNA of the CDR3: TGTGCCAGCAGCTTGAGTCAGGGACCCTACACCTTC. Translated, it gives CASSLSQGPYTF. This sequence joins TRBV5-4 and TRBJ1-2, with a weak D call TRBD1 (5 bases). The V end was cut by 1 base, the J end by 10 bases, with 11 bases between. Germline CDR1 SGHNT, CDR2 YYREEE (reference sequence). This CDR3 region has 12 residues.

This chain connects TRBV7-2 to TRBJ1-1; D is ambiguous. Per the germline V gene, CDR1 is SGHTA and CDR2 is FQGNSA. V dropped 4 bases and J dropped 8 bases, with 17 bases sitting between them. The CDR3 is 14 amino acids. The CDR3 nucleotides read TGTGCCAGCAGCTATGGAGGGAGCGGACGGGAAGCTTTCTTT. Translation: CASSYGGSGREAFF.

The J gene is TRBJ2-5, the V gene TRBV4-1; no clear D gene. The CDR3 has 15 residues. Trimming removed 4 bases from V and 4 bases from J, with 16 bases in between. In germline, CDR1 is MGHRA, CDR2 YSYEKL. The CDR3 sequence is CASSLFAGSSETQYF. CDR3 nucleotides: TGCGCCAGCAGCCTCTTTGCCGGGTCCTCAGAGACCCAGTACTTC.

The chain recombines TRBV4-1 with TRBJ2-7; the match to TRBD1 covers 11 bases. This CDR3 is 15 amino acids long. Germline CDR1 is MGHRA and CDR2 is YSYEKL. Germline trimming cut 1 base from V and 3 bases from J; bases unmatched to any gene: 2. CDR3: CASSQVGTGGYEQYF. CDR3 sequence (DNA): TGCGCCAGCAGCCAAGTCGGGACAGGGGGCTACGAGCAGTACTTC.

The chain links TRBV30 to TRBJ2-2; 7 bases agree with TRBD1. J gave up 7 bases and V 2 bases, and 4 bases lay outside the gene matches. There are 13 residues in the CDR3. Germline assignment: CDR1 GTSNPN and CDR2 SVGIG (reference sequence). In DNA, the CDR3 is TGTGCCTGGAGTCCTACAGGGGTCGGGGAGCTGTTTTTT. As protein: CAWSPTGVGELFF.

The chain links TRBV27 to TRBJ2-7, with D unresolved. This CDR3 has 13 residues. Germline-derived CDR1 and CDR2 are MNHEY and SMNVEV (reference sequence). V was shortened by 1 base and J by 6 bases, with 10 bases between the two germline ends. In DNA, the CDR3 is TGTGCCAGCAGTTTATATCGCCAGACCGAGCAGTACTTC. The encoded protein is CASSLYRQTEQYF.

In this sample, this clone turned up a few times. This chain uses TRBV4-2 with TRBJ2-1; D call uncertain. The CDR3 is 20 amino acids. CDR1 is LGHNA, CDR2 YNFKEQ, per germline. Trimming took off 1 base at V and 0 bases at J, with 22 bases between the two ends. The CDR3 DNA reads TGTGCCAGCAGCCAAGGACGGGCTTTTGTCGGGCCCAACTCCTACAATGAGCAGTTCTTC. Protein sequence: CASSQGRAFVGPNSYNEQFF.

The V and J genes are TRBV14 and TRBJ2-7; no definite D call. Trimming removed 4 bases at V and 0 bases at J, with 7 bases between. This CDR3 is 13 amino acids long. Germline V gene lookup returns CDR1 SGHDN and CDR2 FVKESK. The CDR3 DNA follows: TGTGCCAGCAGCCCACAGAACTCCTACGAGCAGTACTTC. It yields the protein CASSPQNSYEQYF.

The gene calls are TRBV7-2 and TRBJ2-1, with a possible D match to TRBD1 (6 bases). Germline assignment: CDR1 SGHTA and CDR2 FQGNSA. This CDR3 spans 13 amino acids. The ends were cut back, 5 bases at V and 13 bases at J, with 18 bases in the middle. The CDR3 nucleotides read TGTGCCAGCAGCCCCTCCCCGGGACACAAACAGTTCTTC. Residues: CASSPSPGHKQFF.

CDR3 protein: CSMSGGSQYEQFF. The CDR3 region has the DNA TGCAGCATGTCTGGTGGGAGTCAGTATGAGCAGTTCTTC. V and J are TRBV29-1 and TRBJ2-1, with a tentative D call TRBD2 (5 bases). The CDR3 has 13 amino acids. Deletions cut 8 bases from V and 8 bases from J, with 19 bases between. Germline values: CDR1 SQVTM, CDR2 ANQGSEA.

The V gene is TRBV6-1, the J gene TRBJ1-1; D unclear. CDR3 length: 13 amino acids. Germline CDR1 and CDR2: MNHNS and SASEGT. Trimming took off 4 bases at V and 1 base at J, with 7 bases between the two ends. The CDR3 region has the DNA TGTGCCAGCAGTGCACAGCCGAACACTGAAGCTTTCTTT. As protein: CASSAQPNTEAFF.

This clone showed up just once. This sequence joins TRBV27 and TRBJ2-5, with a possible D match to TRBD1 (6 bases). CDR1 is MNHEY and CDR2 is SMNVEV in the germline V gene (reference sequence). CDR3 size: 13 residues. Trimming took off 6 bases at V and 2 bases at J, with 10 bases between the two ends. This chain's CDR3 is CASSRQAQETQYF. The CDR3 DNA is TGTGCCAGCAGCCGACAGGCACAAGAGACCCAGTACTTC.

In nucleotides, the CDR3 is TGTGCCAGCAGCCCTAGCGGGGGCCGCACCTACGAGCAGTACTTC. It encodes CASSPSGGRTYEQYF. This rearrangement joins TRBV5-6 to TRBJ2-7; 10 bases are a match to TRBD2. This CDR3 has 15 amino acids. Germline V lookup: CDR1 SGHDT, CDR2 YYEEEE. With V trimmed by 4 bases and J by 2 bases, 6 bases remained unmatched.

This clone was picked up a small number of times. The chain is built from TRBV6-1 and TRBJ1-1; 7 positions agree with TRBD1. The CDR3 is 15 amino acids. V dropped 4 bases and J dropped 1; count of bases not matched to a gene: 6. Germline V CDR1 and CDR2: MNHNS, SASEGT. The CDR3 is CASSAHRTGNTEAFF. The CDR3 region has the DNA TGTGCCAGCAGTGCGCACCGGACAGGGAACACTGAAGCTTTCTTT.

This clone was observed a handful of times. V is TRBV15 and J is TRBJ1-2; D call uncertain. CDR1 is LNHNV and CDR2 is YYDKDF in the germline V gene (reference sequence). V was trimmed by 1 base and J by 0 bases, leaving 6 bases between them. The CDR3 extends over 14 amino acids. In nucleotides, the CDR3 is TGTGCCACCAGCAGAGGACAAGCTAACTATGGCTACACCTTC. This sequence encodes CATSRGQANYGYTF.

This clone was detected only once. J is TRBJ1-1 and V is TRBV12-5; 7 nucleotides align to TRBD1. V was clipped by 5 bases and J by 6 bases; unmatched bases: 3. CDR1 and CDR2 (germline): LGHNT, FRNRAP. The CDR3 spans 12 residues. The chain's CDR3 is CASGEQGSEAFF. Written as DNA, the CDR3 is TGTGCTAGTGGTGAACAGGGGTCTGAAGCTTTCTTT.

The V gene is TRBV10-1, the J gene TRBJ2-3, with D perhaps TRBD1 (5 bases). Germline assignment: CDR1 WNHNN and CDR2 SYGVQD (reference sequence). Trimming removed 3 bases at V and 2 bases at J, with 12 bases between. The CDR3 is made up of 15 amino acids. The DNA for the CDR3 is TGCGCCAGCAGTGATGGGGCAGGGCCCACAGATACGCAGTATTTT. Translation: CASSDGAGPTDTQYF.

The V and J genes are TRBV7-9 and TRBJ1-2; a possible D gene is TRBD1 (5 bases). The V end lost 1 base, the J end lost 10 bases, and 7 bases lay between the germline ends. Germline CDR1 reads SEHNR; CDR2 reads FQNEAQ (reference sequence). CDR3 length: 11 residues. In nucleotides, the CDR3 is TGTGCCAGCAGCTTAGAGGGGAACTACACCTTC. Protein: CASSLEGNYTF.

The chain employs TRBV2 and TRBJ1-5; D possibly corresponds to TRBD1 (5 bases). This CDR3 is 17 amino acids long. The V gene lost 4 bases and the J gene lost 1 base, with 17 bases spanning the gap. Germline V gene sequence: CDR1 SNHLY, CDR2 FYNNEI. The CDR3 region is CASSGLRGTSSNQPQHF. In DNA form, the CDR3 reads TGTGCCAGCAGTGGCTTGAGAGGGACGTCGAGCAATCAGCCCCAGCATTTT.